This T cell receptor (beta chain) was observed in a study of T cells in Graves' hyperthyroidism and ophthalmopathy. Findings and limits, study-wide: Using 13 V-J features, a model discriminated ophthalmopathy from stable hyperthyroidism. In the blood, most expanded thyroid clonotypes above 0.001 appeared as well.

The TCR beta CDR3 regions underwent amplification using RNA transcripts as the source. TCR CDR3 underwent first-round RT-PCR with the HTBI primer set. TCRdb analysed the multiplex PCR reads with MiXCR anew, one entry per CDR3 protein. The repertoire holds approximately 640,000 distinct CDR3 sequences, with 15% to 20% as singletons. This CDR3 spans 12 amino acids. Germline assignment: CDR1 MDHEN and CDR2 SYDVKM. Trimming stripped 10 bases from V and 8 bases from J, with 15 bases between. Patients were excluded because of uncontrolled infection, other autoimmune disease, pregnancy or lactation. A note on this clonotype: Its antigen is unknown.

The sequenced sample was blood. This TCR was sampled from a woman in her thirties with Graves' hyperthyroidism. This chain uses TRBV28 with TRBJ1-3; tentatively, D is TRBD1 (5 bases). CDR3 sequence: CATSLMGHTIYF. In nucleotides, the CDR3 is TGTGCCACTTCTCTTATGGGGCACACCATATATTTT. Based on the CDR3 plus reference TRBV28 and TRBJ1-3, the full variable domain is DVKVTQSSRYLVKRTGEKVFLECVQDMDHENMFWYRQDPGLGLRLIYFSYDVKMKEKGDIPEGYSVSREKKERFSLILESASTNQTSMYLCATSLMGHTIYFGEGSWLTVV.